These 29 T cell receptor beta chains share one sample of origin, sequenced in a study of cytomegalovirus exposure and HLA in healthy donors. The PCR was carried out with 60 Vbeta primers and 13 Jbeta primers. Repertoires were generated with immunoSEQ multiplex PCR, while TCRdb's copy carries only in-frame clones and drops some. The data contain 63,000 or so clones, around 73% of them singletons. What was sequenced was PBMCs. The receptors shown here come from a man aged 45-65 years in good health and CMV-seronegative.

This rearrangement joins TRBV5-1 to TRBJ2-3, with TRBD1 as a possible D gene (5 bases). The CDR3 extends over 15 amino acids. CDR1 SGHRS and CDR2 YFSETQ come from the germline V gene. Trimming cost V 0 bases and J 1 base, with 9 bases left between them. In DNA, the CDR3 is TGCGCCAGCAGCTTGGACCAAGGGGGCACAGATACGCAGTATTTT. The encoded protein is CASSLDQGGTDTQYF.

V usage is TRBV10-3 and J usage is TRBJ2-2; the match to TRBD1 covers 8 bases. Germline trimming cut 10 bases from V and 1 base from J; bases unmatched to any gene: 5. CDR1 is ENHRY and CDR2 is SYGVKD in the germline V gene. This CDR3 has 14 residues. The CDR3 DNA sequence: TGTGCCAGCACCGGGACAGGGAACACCGGGGAGCTGTTTTTT. This sequence encodes CASTGTGNTGELFF.

This sequence joins TRBV2 and TRBJ1-4; possibly TRBD1 for D (6 bases). The CDR3 runs to 15 residues. Trimming removed 5 bases at V and 10 bases at J, with 20 bases between. Germline V gene data show CDR1 as SNHLY and CDR2 as FYNNEI. CDR3: CASSPADRGVGKLFF. CDR3 nucleotide sequence: TGTGCCAGCAGTCCCGCGGACAGAGGGGTCGGAAAACTGTTTTTT.

The rearrangement joins TRBV10-3 to TRBJ2-1; D may be TRBD1 (6 bases). The germline V gene has CDR1 ENHRY and CDR2 SYGVKD. This CDR3 spans 17 amino acids. V lost 2 bases to trimming and J lost 4 bases, with 18 bases between them. The CDR3 region is CAISEPGKGVLYNEQFF. The DNA of the CDR3 is TGTGCCATCAGTGAGCCTGGTAAGGGGGTACTATACAATGAGCAGTTCTTC.

This rearrangement joins TRBV15 to TRBJ1-1; 7 bases fit TRBD1. The CDR3 extends over 16 amino acids. Germline lookup yields CDR1 LNHNV and CDR2 YYDKDF (reference sequence). Losses at the gene ends were 1 base for V and 2 bases for J; bases not matched to a gene: 7. CDR3 protein: CATSRGSGGPNTEAFF. Written as DNA, the CDR3 is TGTGCCACCAGCAGAGGGTCAGGGGGTCCAAACACTGAAGCTTTCTTT. Together with reference TRBV15 and TRBJ1-1, the CDR3 gives the full variable domain: DAMVIQNPRYQVTQFGKPVTLSCSQTLNHNVMYWYQQKSSQAPKLLFHYYDKDFNNEADTPDNFQSRRPNTSFCFLDIRSPGLGDTAMYLCATSRGSGGPNTEAFFGQGTRLTVV.

The chain recombines TRBV6-1 with TRBJ1-5, with D tentatively TRBD1 (5 bases). In germline, CDR1 is MNHNS, CDR2 SASEGT. The CDR3 runs to 16 residues. The V and J ends lost 3 bases and 1 base respectively, with 13 bases between them. DNA of the CDR3: TGTGCCAGCAGTGATTCCGTGGGGGGGAGCAATCAGCCCCAGCATTTT. Residues: CASSDSVGGSNQPQHF.

This rearrangement joins TRBV19 to TRBJ1-2, with TRBD1 matching 7 bases. Unmatched junction bases numbered 6, after V lost 4 bases and J lost 7 bases. Germline CDR1 LNHDA, CDR2 SQIVND (reference sequence). This CDR3 region has 13 residues. The CDR3 here is CASSRGQLFGYTF. Written as DNA, the CDR3 is TGTGCCAGTAGTAGGGGACAGTTATTTGGCTACACCTTC.

Here the CDR3 reads CASSLKSGRQGRTDTQYF. DNA of the CDR3: TGTGCCAGCAGCTTGAAAAGTGGAAGACAGGGGAGGACAGATACGCAGTATTTT. V usage is TRBV5-4 and J usage is TRBJ2-3; 8 nucleotides line up with TRBD1. CDR3 length: 18 amino acids. J lost 3 bases, V lost 1 base, and 13 bases had no gene match. Germline CDR1 reads SGHNT; CDR2 reads YYREEE (reference sequence).

This rearrangement joins TRBV30 to TRBJ2-5; D remains ambiguous. Germline V gene sequence: CDR1 GTSNPN, CDR2 SVGIG (reference sequence). The CDR3 extends over 11 amino acids. CDR3 sequence: CAQALLETQYF. The CDR3 nucleotides read TGTGCTCAAGCCCTTCTCGAGACCCAGTACTTC. Using reference TRBV30 and TRBJ2-5 for the parts outside the CDR3, the full variable domain is SQTIHQWPATLVQPVGSPLSLECTVEGTSNPNLYWYRQAAGRGLQLLFYSVGIGQISSEVPQNLSASRPQDRQFILSSKKLLLSDSGFYLCAQALLETQYFGPGTRLLVL.

The chain couples TRBV9 to TRBJ2-1; 8 bases match TRBD1. V shed 4 bases and J 5 bases; nucleotides not matched to a gene: 8. The CDR3 contains 15 residues. Per germline, CDR1 SGDLS and CDR2 YYNGEE. The CDR3 bases are TGTGCCAGCAGCACCACAGGGGGGAGAAACAATGAGCAGTTCTTC. Translated, it gives CASSTTGGRNNEQFF.

V and J are TRBV7-8 and TRBJ1-1; TRBD1 matches at 8 bases. The trim removed 2 bases at V and 4 bases at J, leaving 6 bases unmatched. The CDR3 totals 15 residues. Germline loops: CDR1 SGHVS, CDR2 FQNEAQ. CDR3 residues: CASSLLLQGATEAFF. The CDR3 region has the DNA TGTGCCAGCAGCTTATTACTCCAGGGGGCCACTGAAGCTTTCTTT.

V is TRBV29-1 and J is TRBJ1-1; TRBD1 might be the D (6 bases). The V and J ends lost 5 bases and 6 bases respectively, with 22 bases between them. Germline V lookup: CDR1 SQVTM, CDR2 ANQGSEA. The CDR3 has 15 amino acids. The CDR3 protein is CSVNGLLRGYAEAFF. CDR3 nucleotide sequence: TGCAGCGTTAATGGGCTGTTGAGGGGGTACGCTGAAGCTTTCTTT.

This clone was seen once. The chain carries TRBV5-3 and TRBJ1-2; no reliable D call. TRBV5-3 is sorted into the ORF group, with uncertain function. V gave up 3 bases and J gave up 4 bases, with 16 bases separating them. The CDR3 is 15 residues long. CDR3 amino acids: CARSWSGRLFYGYTF. The CDR3 DNA reads as TGTGCCAGAAGCTGGTCCGGGAGGCTCTTCTATGGCTACACCTTC.

The chain links TRBV19 to TRBJ1-2; TRBD1 might be the D (5 bases). V lost 7 bases to trimming and J lost 5 bases, with 23 bases between them. CDR1 LNHDA and CDR2 SQIVND come from the germline V gene (reference sequence). The length of the CDR3 is 16 residues. The CDR3: CASIPLEDPGVYGYTF. The DNA of the CDR3 is TGTGCCAGTATTCCACTGGAGGACCCGGGGGTTTATGGCTACACCTTC. Together with reference TRBV19 and TRBJ1-2, the CDR3 gives the full variable domain: DGGITQSPKYLFRKEGQNVTLSCEQNLNHDAMYWYRQDPGQGLRLIYYSQIVNDFQKGDIAEGYSVSREKKESFPLTVTSAQKNPTAFYLCASIPLEDPGVYGYTFGSGTRLTVV.

This chain connects TRBV6-1 to TRBJ1-3; a weak D match, TRBD1 (5 bases). The CDR3 extends over 20 amino acids. V lost 0 bases and J 0 bases, leaving 21 bases between the germline ends. The germline gives CDR1 MNHNS, CDR2 SASEGT. The CDR3 sequence is CASSEAWFSRQGVSGNTIYF. The CDR3 nucleotides are TGTGCCAGCAGTGAAGCCTGGTTTTCTAGGCAGGGCGTCTCTGGAAACACCATATATTTT.

This clone was seen only a few times. V is TRBV5-1 and J is TRBJ2-5, with a tentative D call TRBD1 (7 bases). V shed 4 bases and J shed 1 base, with 20 bases lying between them. CDR1 and CDR2 from the germline V gene are SGHRS and YFSETQ. CDR3 size: 17 residues. CDR3 in DNA: TGCGCCAGCAGCCTCGAAACCGGCGGGACAGCCCAAGAGACCCAGTACTTC. Protein product: CASSLETGGTAQETQYF.

This clone has just a few counts. The V and J genes are TRBV2 and TRBJ2-5; D not certain. The germline gives CDR1 SNHLY, CDR2 FYNNEI. The V end lost 6 bases, the J end lost 5 bases, and 7 bases lay between the germline ends. This CDR3 comprises 11 residues. CDR3 sequence: CASRQAETQYF. The CDR3 DNA sequence: TGTGCCAGCAGGCAGGCGGAGACCCAGTACTTC.

V gene TRBV5-4 combines with J gene TRBJ2-5; 8 bases are shared with TRBD1. Losses at the gene ends were 3 bases for V and 4 bases for J; bases not matched to a gene: 14. The CDR3 has 17 amino acids. CDR1 SGHNT and CDR2 YYREEE come from the germline V gene (reference sequence). Here the CDR3 reads CASSSGRRAGGIETQYF. CDR3 in DNA: TGTGCCAGCAGCTCCGGTAGGCGGGCAGGGGGCATAGAGACCCAGTACTTC.

V and J are TRBV5-1 and TRBJ2-3, with D possibly being TRBD2 (6 bases). V lost 9 bases, J lost 2 bases, and 13 bases lay in between. Germline lookup yields CDR1 SGHRS and CDR2 YFSETQ. The CDR3 runs 13 residues. CDR3 nucleotide sequence: TGCGCCACTCGGGACTCACCCACAGATACGCAGTATTTT. This gives the protein CATRDSPTDTQYF.

V usage is TRBV21-1 and J usage is TRBJ2-3; TRBD1 is the table's D call and was not checked against the DNA. TRBV21-1 is a pseudogene segment. The CDR3 is 15 amino acids. The CDR3 sequence is CASSKVDRATDTQYF. The DNA of the CDR3 is TGTGCCAGCAGCAAAGTTGACAGGGCCACAGATACGCAGTATTTT.

This chain connects TRBV2 to TRBJ1-2; perhaps TRBD1 as D (5 bases). Germline V gives CDR1 SNHLY, CDR2 FYNNEI. Trimming cost V 8 bases and J 3 bases, with 16 bases left between them. The CDR3 covers 14 residues. DNA for the CDR3: TGTGCCAGCCGGGCTGGACAAAGAGACTATGGCTACACCTTC. This codes for CASRAGQRDYGYTF.

The CDR3: CASSPGTGESYTF. The CDR3, as DNA: TGTGCCAGTAGTCCCGGGACAGGGGAGAGCTACACCTTC. The chain couples TRBV19 to TRBJ1-2, with 10 nucleotides matching TRBD1. The CDR3 length is 13 residues. Germline assignment: CDR1 LNHDA and CDR2 SQIVND (reference sequence). The ends lost 5 bases at V and 9 bases at J; junction bases unmatched: 6.

The chain recombines TRBV25-1 with TRBJ2-5; possibly TRBD1 for D (5 bases). Trimming took off 3 bases at V and 1 base at J, with 9 bases between the two ends. CDR1 and CDR2 from the germline V gene are MGHDK and SYGVNS. The length of the CDR3 is 14 residues. DNA of the CDR3: TGTGCCAGCAGTGACCCCAGGGCCCAAGAGACCCAGTACTTC. It specifies CASSDPRAQETQYF.

The chain has TRBV28 and TRBJ2-7; TRBD1 matches at 7 bases. The germline CDR1 and CDR2 sequences are MDHEN and SYDVKM. The CDR3 length is 12 residues. The J segment lost 6 bases and the V segment lost 4 bases, leaving 3 bases of the junction unmatched. This CDR3 is CASSSDRLEQYF. CDR3 nucleotide sequence: TGTGCCAGCAGTTCGGACAGGCTCGAGCAGTACTTC.

CDR3 residues: CASSALAGPYEQYF. In DNA form, the CDR3 reads TGTGCCAGCAGCGCCCTAGCGGGGCCCTACGAGCAGTACTTC. The rearrangement links TRBV7-2 to TRBJ2-7, with 9 bases lining up with TRBD2. The trim removed 5 bases at V and 2 bases at J, leaving 4 bases unmatched. This CDR3 region has 14 residues. Germline V gene sequence: CDR1 SGHTA, CDR2 FQGNSA.

The chain's CDR3 is CASSRGAGGPDTQYF. The CDR3 DNA follows: TGTGCCAGTAGTAGAGGAGCGGGGGGCCCAGATACGCAGTATTTT. The chain is built from TRBV19 and TRBJ2-3; 9 nucleotides agree with TRBD2. This CDR3 spans 15 amino acids. The junction had 6 bases not matched to a gene; V was cut back by 4 bases and J by 4 bases. CDR1 and CDR2 from the germline V gene are LNHDA and SQIVND (reference sequence).

The gene calls are TRBV2 and TRBJ2-1; D is unclear. Germline CDR1 and CDR2: SNHLY and FYNNEI. V gave up 7 bases and J gave up 7 bases, with 11 bases separating them. The CDR3 totals 12 residues. As DNA, the CDR3 is TGTGCCAGCATACCCCACGGGAATGAGCAGTTCTTC. This gives the protein CASIPHGNEQFF.

The CDR3: CASSLAFGEEAFF. The CDR3 DNA reads TGTGCCAGCAGCTTAGCGTTCGGGGAAGAAGCTTTCTTT. The rearrangement joins TRBV5-4 to TRBJ1-1; D is uncertain. Deletions cut 2 bases from V and 8 bases from J, with 13 bases between. The CDR3 contains 13 residues. Germline CDR1 and CDR2: SGHNT and YYREEE (reference sequence).

The chain combines TRBV11-2 with TRBJ2-7; unclear D gene. In germline, CDR1 is SGHAT, CDR2 FQNNGV. The CDR3 runs to 14 residues. V lost 6 bases to trimming and J lost 3 bases, with 15 bases between them. The CDR3 reads CASSTERWLYEQYF. DNA of the CDR3: TGTGCCAGCAGTACCGAAAGATGGCTCTACGAGCAGTACTTC.